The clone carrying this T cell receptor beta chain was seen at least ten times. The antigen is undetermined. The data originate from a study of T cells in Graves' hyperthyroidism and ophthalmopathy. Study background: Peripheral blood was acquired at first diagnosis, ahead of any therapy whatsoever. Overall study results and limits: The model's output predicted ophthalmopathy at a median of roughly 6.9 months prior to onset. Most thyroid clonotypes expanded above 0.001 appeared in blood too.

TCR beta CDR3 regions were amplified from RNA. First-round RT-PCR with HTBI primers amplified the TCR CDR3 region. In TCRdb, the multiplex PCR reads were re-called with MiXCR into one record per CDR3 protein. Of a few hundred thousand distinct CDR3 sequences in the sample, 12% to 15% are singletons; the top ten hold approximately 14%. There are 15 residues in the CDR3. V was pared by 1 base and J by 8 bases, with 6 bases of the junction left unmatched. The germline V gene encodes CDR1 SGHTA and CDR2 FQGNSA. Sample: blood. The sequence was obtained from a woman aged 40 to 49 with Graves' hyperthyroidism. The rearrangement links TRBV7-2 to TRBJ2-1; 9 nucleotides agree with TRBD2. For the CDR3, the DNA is TGTGCCAGCAGCTTAGAGGCGGGAGGGCCACATGAGCAGTTCTTC. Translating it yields CASSLEAGGPHEQFF.